Listed below are T cell receptor beta chains from one sample, sequenced in a study of blood T cell repertoires in COVID-19. Some clones are missing from TCRdb's copy, which holds only in-frame ones; the method was immunoSEQ multiplex PCR. The data show 50,000 to 70,000 clones, 80% to 95% seen once. Input material: peripheral blood. These receptors all come from a woman of 80 years or more with active COVID-19. Each CDR3 is given with its conserved first and last residue. Fields, in order: CDR3 DNA, CDR3 protein, J gene, D gene, V gene, clone size. A D gene is named only where the DNA matches it firmly. The size of a clone is reported for some rows only, either as once, few or many, or as a class for expanded clones.

CDR3nt: TGCGCCAGCAGCTGGGGACTAGCAGACATAACCGGGGAGCTGTTTTTT
CDR3aa: CASSWGLADITGELFF
j_gene: TRBJ2-2
d_gene: TRBD2
v_gene: TRBV5-1
abundance: .

CDR3nt: TGTGCCACCAGTTCCAGCGGGAGGGCGGAGACCCAGTACTTC
CDR3aa: CATSSSGRAETQYF
j_gene: TRBJ2-5
d_gene: TRBD2
v_gene: TRBV24-1
abundance: .

CDR3nt: TGTGCCAGCAGCTTGAGAGGGCCAGCGCCAGATACGCAGTATTTT
CDR3aa: CASSLRGPAPDTQYF
j_gene: TRBJ2-3
d_gene: .
v_gene: TRBV5-4
abundance: few

CDR3nt: TGTGCCAGCAGATTCAAATTACAGGGGACCTACGAGCAGTACTTC
CDR3aa: CASRFKLQGTYEQYF
j_gene: TRBJ2-7
d_gene: TRBD1
v_gene: TRBV27
abundance: .

CDR3nt: TGTGCCACCAGTGATAGTAGCGGGAGGGCGAGGGAGACCCAGTACTTC
CDR3aa: CATSDSSGRARETQYF
j_gene: TRBJ2-5
d_gene: TRBD2
v_gene: TRBV24-1
abundance: .

CDR3nt: TGTGCCAGCAGCCACTATACCGGGACTAGCGGGGGGTTAAACAATGAGCAGTTCTTC
CDR3aa: CASSHYTGTSGGLNNEQFF
j_gene: TRBJ2-1
d_gene: TRBD2
v_gene: TRBV4-2
abundance: .

CDR3nt: TGTGCCAGCAGCTTACCGCGGGAATCCTACGAGCAGTACTTC
CDR3aa: CASSLPRESYEQYF
j_gene: TRBJ2-7
d_gene: .
v_gene: TRBV7-2
abundance: few

CDR3nt: TGCGCCAGCAGTCAATTCGCGGACTCCAACTATGGCTACACCTTC
CDR3aa: CASSQFADSNYGYTF
j_gene: TRBJ1-2
d_gene: .
v_gene: TRBV23-1
abundance: .

CDR3nt: TGTGCCAGTAGTACGTGGTCGTCAGGTCGGAACACTGAAGCTTTCTTT
CDR3aa: CASSTWSSGRNTEAFF
j_gene: TRBJ1-1
d_gene: .
v_gene: TRBV19
abundance: .

CDR3nt: TGTGCCAGCTCACTGCGCAGGGAAAGCACAGATACGCAGTATTTT
CDR3aa: CASSLRRESTDTQYF
j_gene: TRBJ2-3
d_gene: .
v_gene: TRBV18
abundance: .

CDR3nt: TGTGCCAGCAGTTTCGGGACAGGGGGGTACACCGGGGAGCTGTTTTTT
CDR3aa: CASSFGTGGYTGELFF
j_gene: TRBJ2-2
d_gene: TRBD1
v_gene: TRBV28
abundance: .

CDR3nt: TGTGCCAGCAGCCAAACGAGGGACGGGGAGCTGTTTTTT
CDR3aa: CASSQTRDGELFF
j_gene: TRBJ2-2
d_gene: .
v_gene: TRBV3-1/TRBV3-2
abundance: .

CDR3nt: TGTGCCTGGAGCTCACGACAGAACTATGGCTACACCTTC
CDR3aa: CAWSSRQNYGYTF
j_gene: TRBJ1-2
d_gene: .
v_gene: TRBV30
abundance: .

CDR3nt: TGTGCCAGCTCACCACGGAAGACAGGGTCCCCCTACGAGCAGTACTTC
CDR3aa: CASSPRKTGSPYEQYF
j_gene: TRBJ2-7
d_gene: TRBD1
v_gene: TRBV18
abundance: .

CDR3nt: TGTGCCAGCAGTGGGACAGCCTATGGCTACACCTTC
CDR3aa: CASSGTAYGYTF
j_gene: TRBJ1-2
d_gene: .
v_gene: TRBV2
abundance: .

CDR3nt: TGTGCCAGCAGGCCACTGTCGCGGGCAGGGGAAGGTGAAGCTTTCTTT
CDR3aa: CASRPLSRAGEGEAFF
j_gene: TRBJ1-1
d_gene: .
v_gene: TRBV28
abundance: .

CDR3nt: TGCAGCGCTGGACAAGGGGGTTCTGAAGCTTTCTTT
CDR3aa: CSAGQGGSEAFF
j_gene: TRBJ1-1
d_gene: .
v_gene: TRBV29-1
abundance: .

CDR3nt: TGTGCCATCAGACCTGGACAGGGCAGGGAGACCCAGTACTTC
CDR3aa: CAIRPGQGRETQYF
j_gene: TRBJ2-5
d_gene: TRBD1
v_gene: TRBV10-3
abundance: .

CDR3nt: TGTGCCAGCAGCCCCAGGACAGCGCAGATTGAGCAGTTCTTC
CDR3aa: CASSPRTAQIEQFF
j_gene: TRBJ2-1
d_gene: .
v_gene: TRBV7-8
abundance: few

CDR3nt: TGTGCCAGCAGCTTGATGGACAGGGGCACAGATACGCAGTATTTT
CDR3aa: CASSLMDRGTDTQYF
j_gene: TRBJ2-3
d_gene: TRBD1
v_gene: TRBV5-6
abundance: .

CDR3nt: TGTGCCAGCAGCCAAGAGATGAGCGGGGGGCCTCAAGAGACCCAGTACTTC
CDR3aa: CASSQEMSGGPQETQYF
j_gene: TRBJ2-5
d_gene: TRBD2
v_gene: TRBV4-2
abundance: .

CDR3nt: TGTGCCAGTAAACCGGGACAGGGGCACCGGGGGACCGGGGAGCTGTTTTTT
CDR3aa: CASKPGQGHRGTGELFF
j_gene: TRBJ2-2
d_gene: TRBD1
v_gene: TRBV19
abundance: .

CDR3nt: TGTGCCACCAAGGCGGGGGGGCCGACAGATACGCAGTATTTT
CDR3aa: CATKAGGPTDTQYF
j_gene: TRBJ2-3
d_gene: TRBD2
v_gene: TRBV19
abundance: .

CDR3nt: TGTGCCAGTAGTACCGGACTAGCGGGAGACTCCTACAATGAGCAGTTCTTC
CDR3aa: CASSTGLAGDSYNEQFF
j_gene: TRBJ2-1
d_gene: TRBD2
v_gene: TRBV19
abundance: .